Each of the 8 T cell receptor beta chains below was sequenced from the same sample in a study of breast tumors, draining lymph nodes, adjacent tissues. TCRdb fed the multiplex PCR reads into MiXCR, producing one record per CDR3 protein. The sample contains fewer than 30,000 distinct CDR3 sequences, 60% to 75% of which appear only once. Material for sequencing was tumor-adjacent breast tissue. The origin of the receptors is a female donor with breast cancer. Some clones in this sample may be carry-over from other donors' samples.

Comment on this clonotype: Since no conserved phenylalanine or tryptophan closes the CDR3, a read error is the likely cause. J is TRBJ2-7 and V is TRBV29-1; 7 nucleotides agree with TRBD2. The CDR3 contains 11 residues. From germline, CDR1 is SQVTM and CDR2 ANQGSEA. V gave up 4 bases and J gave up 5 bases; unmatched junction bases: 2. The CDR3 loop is CSVGLADEQYL. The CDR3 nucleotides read TGCAGCGTTGGACTAGCAGACGAGCAGTACCTC.

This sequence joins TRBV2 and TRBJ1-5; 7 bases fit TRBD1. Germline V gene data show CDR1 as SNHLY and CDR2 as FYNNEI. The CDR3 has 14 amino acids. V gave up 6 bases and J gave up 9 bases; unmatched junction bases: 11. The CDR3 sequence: CASREPAQGGPQHF. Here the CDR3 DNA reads TGTGCCAGCAGGGAACCGGCCCAGGGGGGGCCCCAGCATTTT.

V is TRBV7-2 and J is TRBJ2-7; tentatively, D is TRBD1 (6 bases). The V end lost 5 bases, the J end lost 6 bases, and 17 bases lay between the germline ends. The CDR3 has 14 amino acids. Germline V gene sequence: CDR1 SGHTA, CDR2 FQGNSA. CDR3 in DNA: TGTGCCAGCAGCCAGGACAGACTGGGCTCCGAGCAGTACTTC. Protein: CASSQDRLGSEQYF.

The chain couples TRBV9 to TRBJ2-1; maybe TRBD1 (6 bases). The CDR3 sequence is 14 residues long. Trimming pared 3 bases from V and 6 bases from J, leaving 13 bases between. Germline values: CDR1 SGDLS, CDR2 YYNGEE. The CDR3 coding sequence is TGTGCCAGCAGCGGGGGGACAAGAGGCAATGAGCAGTTCTTC. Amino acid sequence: CASSGGTRGNEQFF.

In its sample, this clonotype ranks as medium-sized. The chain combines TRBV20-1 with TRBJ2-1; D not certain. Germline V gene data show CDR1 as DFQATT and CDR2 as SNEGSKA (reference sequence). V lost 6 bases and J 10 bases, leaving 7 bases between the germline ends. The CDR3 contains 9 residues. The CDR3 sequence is CSAGVEQFF. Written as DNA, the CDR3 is TGCAGTGCCGGAGTGGAGCAGTTCTTC.

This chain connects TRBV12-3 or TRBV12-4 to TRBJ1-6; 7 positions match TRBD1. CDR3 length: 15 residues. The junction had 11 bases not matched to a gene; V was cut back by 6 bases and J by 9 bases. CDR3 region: CASSQTGARSSPLHF. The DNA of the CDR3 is TGTGCCAGCAGCCAAACAGGGGCCAGGAGTTCACCCCTCCACTTT.

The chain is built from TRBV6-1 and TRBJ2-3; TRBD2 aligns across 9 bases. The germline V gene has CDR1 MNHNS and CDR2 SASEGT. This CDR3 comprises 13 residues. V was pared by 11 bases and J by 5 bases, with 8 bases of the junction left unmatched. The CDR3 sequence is CAGRAGGEDTQYF. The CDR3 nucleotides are TGTGCCGGGCGCGCGGGAGGGGAAGATACGCAGTATTTT.

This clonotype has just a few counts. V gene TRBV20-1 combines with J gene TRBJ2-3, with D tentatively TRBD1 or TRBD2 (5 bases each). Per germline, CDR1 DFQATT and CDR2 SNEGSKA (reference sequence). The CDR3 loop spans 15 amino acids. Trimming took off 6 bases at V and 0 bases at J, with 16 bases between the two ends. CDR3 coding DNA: TGCAGTGCCCCTTGGTCCGGGGCCAGCACAGATACGCAGTATTTT. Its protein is CSAPWSGASTDTQYF.